One sample yielded the 25 T cell receptor beta chains listed below, sequenced in a study of T cells in tuberculosis (dated by TCRdb to the late 2010s). Libraries were prepared through the immunoSEQ multiplex PCR assay. TCRdb re-hosts the immuneACCESS table, in-frame sequences only. Its copies lack some clones; in the studies checked, an unresolved V gene accounts for under half of them, and the cause for the rest is not known. Recorded for this sample are tens of thousands of clones; just under 97% of them occurred a single time. The ten largest clones represent about 8.6% of the sample. Sequenced material: PBMCs. Receptors originate from a donor aged 10-29 years with latent tuberculosis or without tuberculosis infection.

This rearrangement joins TRBV7-9 to TRBJ2-7; the D gene is possibly TRBD2 (6 bases). This CDR3 region has 12 residues. Germline values: CDR1 SEHNR, CDR2 FQNEAQ (reference sequence). V lost 2 bases to trimming and J lost 9 bases, with 11 bases between them. For the CDR3, the DNA is TGTGCCAGCAGCTTATTCCTCGGGGGGCAGTACGTC. This encodes CASSLFLGGQYV.

J is TRBJ2-7 and V is TRBV30, with a weak D call TRBD2 (6 bases). V dropped 8 bases and J dropped 5 bases, with 22 bases sitting between them. The CDR3 spans 14 residues. Germline loops: CDR1 GTSNPN, CDR2 SVGIG (reference sequence). The CDR3 loop is CAMSSGLLADEQYV. The DNA for the CDR3 is TGTGCCATGTCTTCGGGACTTCTCGCGGACGAGCAGTACGTC.

The chain recombines TRBV10-1 with TRBJ2-2; D unclear. There are 13 residues in the CDR3. CDR1 WNHNN and CDR2 SYGVQD come from the germline V gene (reference sequence). Trimming cost V 3 bases and J 5 bases, with 7 bases left between them. The CDR3 DNA sequence: TGCGCCAGCAGTGAACAGCCAACCGGGGAGCTGTTTTTT. Its translation: CASSEQPTGELFF.

The V and J genes are TRBV19 and TRBJ2-5; a weak D match, TRBD1 (5 bases). Trimming pared 8 bases from V and 1 base from J, leaving 11 bases between. Germline V lookup: CDR1 LNHDA, CDR2 SQIVND (reference sequence). The CDR3 loop spans 13 amino acids. This CDR3 is CASRTPAQETQYF. The CDR3 DNA sequence: TGTGCCAGTCGGACACCGGCCCAAGAGACCCAGTACTTC.

This rearrangement joins TRBV30 to TRBJ2-2; D is uncertain. The CDR3 is 16 amino acids. Germline lookup yields CDR1 GTSNPN and CDR2 SVGIG (reference sequence). Trimming stripped 1 base from V and 0 bases from J, with 12 bases between. As DNA, the CDR3 is TGTGCCTGGAGTGCAGTTTTTCCCGCGAACACCGGGGAGCTGTTTTTT. Its protein product is CAWSAVFPANTGELFF.

The chain carries TRBV4-2 and TRBJ2-2; no clear D. This CDR3 is 16 amino acids long. Trimming cost V 0 bases and J 2 bases, with 10 bases left between them. Germline CDR1 reads LGHNA; CDR2 reads YNFKEQ. The CDR3 DNA reads TGTGCCAGCAGCCAAGAAGATTCCGGTAACACCGGGGAGCTGTTTTTT. Translating gives CASSQEDSGNTGELFF.

This chain uses TRBV9 with TRBJ2-5; D is possibly TRBD1 (6 bases). Germline CDR1 reads SGDLS; CDR2 reads YYNGEE. V shed 7 bases and J shed 1 base, with 17 bases lying between them. This CDR3 has 15 residues. Here the CDR3 reads CASSRTTGFQETQYF. The CDR3 coding sequence is TGTGCCAGCTCCCGGACGACAGGCTTCCAAGAGACCCAGTACTTC.

V and J are TRBV5-1 and TRBJ2-1, with D unclear. V was pared by 3 bases and J by 10 bases, with 14 bases between. Germline CDR1 reads SGHRS; CDR2 reads YFSETQ. CDR3 length: 13 residues. CDR3 DNA sequence: TGCGCCAGCAGCTCTTACTATTCCAACGAGCAGTTCTTC. It codes for CASSSYYSNEQFF.

The chain joins TRBV7-3 to TRBJ2-7; the match to TRBD2 covers 8 bases. The ends lost 2 bases at V and 2 bases at J; junction bases unmatched: 2. The CDR3 has 14 amino acids. Germline V gene sequence: CDR1 SGHTA, CDR2 FQGTGA. The CDR3 nucleotides are TGTGCCAGCAGCTTAGCGGGGGGCACCTACGAGCAGTACTTC. Translation: CASSLAGGTYEQYF.

The rearrangement links TRBV5-1 to TRBJ2-3; 7 nucleotides match TRBD1. The CDR3 has 16 residues. Germline V gene sequence: CDR1 SGHRS, CDR2 YFSETQ. J lost 3 bases, V lost 0 bases, and 7 bases had no gene match. The CDR3 spells CASSLGLGGQTDTQYF. In DNA, the CDR3 is TGCGCCAGCAGCTTGGGTCTAGGGGGACAGACAGATACGCAGTATTTT.

The V and J genes are TRBV23-1 and TRBJ1-6; D may be TRBD1 (6 bases). TRBV23-1 falls under the ORF class, with uncertain function. The CDR3 has 14 residues. The V gene lost 5 bases and the J gene lost 11 bases, with 16 bases spanning the gap. CDR3 in DNA: TGCGCCAGCAGTACTGGGGGGGCCAAGACACCCCTCCACTTT. Its protein is CASSTGGAKTPLHF.

The chain has TRBV11-2 and TRBJ2-4; 8 nucleotides align to TRBD1. This CDR3 spans 17 amino acids. Germline CDR1 and CDR2: SGHAT and FQNNGV. V shed 5 bases, J shed 6 bases, and the junction held 15 bases outside the gene matches. The CDR3 loop is CASSLTGAVTEGNIQYF. The CDR3 DNA follows: TGTGCCAGCAGCCTGACAGGGGCGGTAACCGAAGGAAACATTCAGTACTTC.

This chain joins TRBV18 and TRBJ1-1; 8 bases align to TRBD1. The CDR3 consists of 17 residues. Germline CDR1 is KGHSH and CDR2 is LQKENI. The V segment lost 2 bases and the J segment 2 bases; nucleotides outside the gene matches: 10. CDR3 nucleotide sequence: TGTGCCAGCTCACCAACTACGACAGGGGAGGGTAACACTGAAGCTTTCTTT. It codes for CASSPTTTGEGNTEAFF.

The chain employs TRBV5-1 and TRBJ1-1; D perhaps matches TRBD1 (6 bases). Trimming took off 1 base at V and 0 bases at J, with 10 bases between the two ends. The CDR3 spans 15 residues. Germline V CDR1 and CDR2: SGHRS, YFSETQ. CDR3 in amino acids: CASSLQGTMNTEAFF. The CDR3 DNA sequence: TGCGCCAGCAGCTTGCAGGGGACCATGAACACTGAAGCTTTCTTT.

The rearrangement links TRBV5-6 to TRBJ1-2; D is ambiguous. Germline assignment: CDR1 SGHDT and CDR2 YYEEEE. Trimming removed 0 bases from V and 4 bases from J, with 13 bases in between. The CDR3 consists of 15 residues. The DNA of the CDR3 is TGTGCCAGCAGCTTGGAGCAAGACGGCGGCTATGGCTACACCTTC. Protein sequence: CASSLEQDGGYGYTF.

The chain joins TRBV4-1 to TRBJ1-2, with D possibly TRBD1 on 6 matching bases. The CDR3 consists of 15 residues. Trimming left V 3 bases short and J 3 bases short, with 14 bases between. From germline, CDR1 is MGHRA and CDR2 YSYEKL. This CDR3 is CASSHPPTGHYGYTF. In nucleotides, the CDR3 is TGCGCCAGCAGCCACCCTCCTACAGGGCACTATGGCTACACCTTC.

The CDR3 spells CASGLLQGADTQYF. Here the CDR3 DNA reads TGTGCCAGTGGACTTTTACAGGGGGCAGATACGCAGTATTTT. V and J are TRBV19 and TRBJ2-3, with 8 nucleotides matching TRBD1. In germline, CDR1 is LNHDA, CDR2 SQIVND (reference sequence). V dropped 8 bases and J dropped 4; count of bases not matched to a gene: 8. The CDR3 length is 14 residues.

The J gene is TRBJ1-2, the V gene TRBV6-4; TRBD1 aligns across 7 bases. The V gene end was trimmed by 3 bases and the J gene end by 4 bases; junction bases not matched to a gene: 5. Germline CDR1 reads MRHNA; CDR2 reads SNTAGT. CDR3 length: 14 residues. CDR3 DNA sequence: TGTGCCAGCAGTGAAGACAGGGACATCTATGGCTACACCTTC. As protein: CASSEDRDIYGYTF.

This clone is a singleton in its sample. This chain connects TRBV14 to TRBJ1-4; D is unresolved. Trimming took 2 bases from V and 4 from J, leaving 8 bases between them. The CDR3 totals 14 residues. Germline CDR1 reads SGHDN; CDR2 reads FVKESK. DNA for the CDR3: TGTGCCAGCAGCCAAACATCGGGTAATGAAAAACTGTTTTTT. It encodes CASSQTSGNEKLFF.

This sequence joins TRBV18 and TRBJ1-5, with 8 bases identical to TRBD1. The junction had 12 bases not matched to a gene; V was cut back by 5 bases and J by 6 bases. Germline CDR1 is KGHSH and CDR2 is LQKENI. This CDR3 contains 16 residues. The CDR3 DNA reads as TGTGCCAGCTCATCGACGTCCCAGGGGGCCCTTCAGCCCCAGCATTTT. Protein: CASSSTSQGALQPQHF.

The rearrangement links TRBV6-5 to TRBJ1-1; possibly TRBD1 for D (6 bases). Germline-derived CDR1 and CDR2 are MNHEY and SVGAGI. The V end was cut by 8 bases, the J end by 4 bases, with 11 bases between. The CDR3 runs to 12 residues. CDR3 residues: CASWDTGTEAFF. In DNA, the CDR3 is TGTGCCAGCTGGGACACAGGCACTGAAGCTTTCTTT.

This clone came up once. V and J are TRBV2 and TRBJ2-3, with a possible D match to TRBD1 (6 bases). The V end lost 3 bases, the J end lost 6 bases, and 10 bases lay between the germline ends. This CDR3 is 13 amino acids long. Germline assignment: CDR1 SNHLY and CDR2 FYNNEI. CDR3 sequence reads: CASSDRTVDTQYF. CDR3 bases: TGTGCCAGCAGTGATAGGACAGTTGATACGCAGTATTTT. The full variable domain, with the rest looked up from reference TRBV2 and TRBJ2-3, is EPEVTQTPSHQVTQMGQEVILRCVPISNHLYFYWYRQILGQKVEFLVSFYNNEISEKSEIFDDQFSVERPDGSNFTLKIRSTKLEDSAMYFCASSDRTVDTQYFGPGTRLTVL.

This chain joins TRBV10-3 and TRBJ1-5; TRBD1 might be the D (5 bases). The CDR3 has 15 residues. Looked up from germline, CDR1 is ENHRY and CDR2 is SYGVKD. Trimming left V 4 bases short and J 0 bases short, with 10 bases between. CDR3: CAISVAGPSNQPQHF. In DNA, the CDR3 is TGTGCCATCAGTGTTGCAGGGCCTAGCAATCAGCCCCAGCATTTT.

The V gene is TRBV5-1, the J gene TRBJ1-1; D is perhaps TRBD1 (6 bases). V was shortened by 4 bases and J by 3 bases, with 13 bases between the two germline ends. Germline CDR1 is SGHRS and CDR2 is YFSETQ. The CDR3 has 14 residues. The CDR3 nucleotides read TGCGCCAGCAGCCTCGAAGGGGGGGACACTGAAGCTTTCTTT. Protein: CASSLEGGDTEAFF.

The rearrangement links TRBV7-8 to TRBJ1-2; D not certain. The length of the CDR3 is 14 residues. Germline CDR1 reads SGHVS; CDR2 reads FQNEAQ. Trimming left V 1 base short and J 1 base short, with 7 bases between. For the CDR3, the DNA is TGTGCCAGCAGCTTAGACCTCTATAACTATGGCTACACCTTC. Its protein product is CASSLDLYNYGYTF.